This is a list of T cell receptor beta chains from one sample in a study of PD-L1 blockade in urothelial cancer. Data came from immunoSEQ multiplex PCR; TCRdb stores just in-frame clones and leaves some out. The sample consists of 15,000 to 20,000 clones, around 90% of them appearing once. The source material was PBMCs, sampled around atezolizumab (anti-PD-L1) treatment. The receptors shown here come from a man aged 50-60 years with urothelial cancer. Both conserved end residues are part of each CDR3. Fields, in order: clone size, J gene, V gene, D gene, CDR3 protein, CDR3 DNA. The D gene is left open where the match is weak. Clone size is shown for a subset of rows, as once, few, many or a class of expanded clone.

abundance: .
j_gene: TRBJ2-2
v_gene: TRBV11-3
d_gene: .
CDR3aa: CASSLLPGATGELFF
CDR3nt: TGTGCCAGCAGCTTATTGCCAGGGGCCACCGGGGAGCTGTTTTTT

abundance: few
j_gene: TRBJ1-1
v_gene: TRBV2
d_gene: TRBD1
CDR3aa: CASSRDRALGTEAFF
CDR3nt: TGTGCCAGCAGTAGAGACAGGGCCCTGGGCACTGAAGCTTTCTTT

abundance: .
j_gene: TRBJ2-5
v_gene: TRBV9
d_gene: .
CDR3aa: CASSPHASQGFVQETQYF
CDR3nt: TGTGCCAGCAGCCCCCATGCCAGCCAGGGATTTGTCCAAGAGACCCAGTACTTC

abundance: .
j_gene: TRBJ2-7
v_gene: TRBV21-1
d_gene: .
CDR3aa: CASSKGGGRHRRAYEQYF
CDR3nt: TGTGCCAGCAGCAAAGGGGGGGGCCGACATCGTCGAGCCTACGAGCAGTACTTC

abundance: .
j_gene: TRBJ2-3
v_gene: TRBV5-1
d_gene: TRBD1
CDR3aa: CASSLRDRLDTQYF
CDR3nt: TGCGCCAGCAGCCTCCGGGACAGGTTGGATACGCAGTATTTT

abundance: .
j_gene: TRBJ2-4
v_gene: TRBV7-9
d_gene: .
CDR3aa: CAGAIAEAKNIQYF
CDR3nt: TGTGCCGGAGCCATTGCCGAGGCCAAAAACATTCAGTACTTC

abundance: .
j_gene: TRBJ2-7
v_gene: TRBV11-3
d_gene: .
CDR3aa: CASSLGQNHEQYF
CDR3nt: TGTGCCAGCAGCTTAGGTCAGAACCACGAGCAGTACTTC

abundance: once
j_gene: TRBJ2-7
v_gene: TRBV2
d_gene: .
CDR3aa: CASCPPGGEQYF
CDR3nt: TGTGCCAGCTGCCCCCCCGGGGGCGAGCAGTACTTC

abundance: .
j_gene: TRBJ1-2
v_gene: TRBV2
d_gene: TRBD1
CDR3aa: CASSDGRGNYGYTF
CDR3nt: TGTGCCAGCAGTGATGGCAGGGGGAACTATGGCTACACCTTC

abundance: .
j_gene: TRBJ1-2
v_gene: TRBV4-1
d_gene: TRBD1
CDR3aa: CASSQVTGAHYGYTF
CDR3nt: TGCGCCAGCAGCCAAGTGACAGGGGCCCACTATGGCTACACCTTC

abundance: .
j_gene: TRBJ1-2
v_gene: TRBV28
d_gene: TRBD1
CDR3aa: CATRQGDYGYTF
CDR3nt: TGTGCCACCAGACAGGGGGACTATGGCTACACCTTC

abundance: once
j_gene: TRBJ1-6
v_gene: TRBV5-1
d_gene: .
CDR3aa: CASSLAGGPYSYNSPLHF
CDR3nt: TGCGCCAGCAGCCTCGCCGGGGGGCCCTACTCCTATAATTCACCCCTCCACTTT

abundance: .
j_gene: TRBJ1-4
v_gene: TRBV5-1
d_gene: TRBD1
CDR3aa: CATRQGATATNEKLFF
CDR3nt: TGCGCCACCCGACAGGGGGCGACCGCAACTAATGAAAAACTGTTTTTT

abundance: .
j_gene: TRBJ2-2
v_gene: TRBV7-6
d_gene: TRBD2
CDR3aa: CASSFSSGATGELFF
CDR3nt: TGTGCCAGCAGCTTCTCTAGCGGAGCCACCGGGGAGCTGTTTTTT

abundance: .
j_gene: TRBJ2-2
v_gene: TRBV7-7
d_gene: .
CDR3aa: CASSPTPSVGVGELFF
CDR3nt: TGTGCTAGCAGCCCCACCCCTAGCGTCGGCGTCGGGGAGCTGTTTTTT

abundance: .
j_gene: TRBJ2-7
v_gene: TRBV4-1
d_gene: TRBD2
CDR3aa: CASSQVLSLSGASYEQYF
CDR3nt: TGCGCCAGCAGCCAAGTCCTATCCCTTAGCGGGGCCTCCTACGAGCAGTACTTC

abundance: .
j_gene: TRBJ2-3
v_gene: TRBV7-3
d_gene: TRBD1
CDR3aa: CASSLKGRGYTDTQYF
CDR3nt: TGTGCCAGCAGCTTAAAGGGCAGGGGGTACACAGATACGCAGTATTTT

abundance: .
j_gene: TRBJ2-1
v_gene: TRBV7-8
d_gene: TRBD2
CDR3aa: CASSFLAGLRDEQFF
CDR3nt: TGTGCCAGCAGCTTCCTAGCGGGCCTGCGAGATGAGCAGTTCTTC

abundance: .
j_gene: TRBJ2-7
v_gene: TRBV10-2
d_gene: .
CDR3aa: CASRQSNYEQYF
CDR3nt: TGCGCCAGCAGACAGAGTAACTACGAGCAGTACTTC

abundance: .
j_gene: TRBJ2-5
v_gene: TRBV11-2
d_gene: TRBD2
CDR3aa: CASSWQRGGGETQYF
CDR3nt: TGTGCCAGCAGCTGGCAGCGGGGGGGCGGGGAGACCCAGTACTTC

abundance: .
j_gene: TRBJ2-7
v_gene: TRBV7-8
d_gene: TRBD1
CDR3aa: CASSWDRSYEQYF
CDR3nt: TGTGCCAGCAGCTGGGACAGATCCTACGAGCAGTACTTC

abundance: .
j_gene: TRBJ2-7
v_gene: TRBV11-2
d_gene: TRBD1
CDR3aa: CASSYPPQGATYEQYF
CDR3nt: TGTGCCAGCAGCTACCCCCCGCAGGGGGCAACCTACGAGCAGTACTTC

abundance: .
j_gene: TRBJ2-7
v_gene: TRBV5-1
d_gene: .
CDR3aa: CASSPERVSYEQYF
CDR3nt: TGCGCCAGCAGCCCCGAGAGGGTTTCCTACGAGCAGTACTTC

abundance: .
j_gene: TRBJ1-5
v_gene: TRBV2
d_gene: TRBD1
CDR3aa: CASQGQDQPQHF
CDR3nt: TGTGCCAGCCAGGGACAGGATCAGCCCCAGCATTTT

abundance: .
j_gene: TRBJ1-1
v_gene: TRBV6-5
d_gene: .
CDR3aa: CASSYSNLGGEAFF
CDR3nt: TGTGCCAGCAGTTACTCGAACCTGGGAGGGGAAGCTTTCTTT

abundance: .
j_gene: TRBJ2-3
v_gene: TRBV6-6
d_gene: .
CDR3aa: CASTLFGVGYTDTQYF
CDR3nt: TGTGCCAGCACCCTCTTCGGGGTCGGCTACACAGATACGCAGTATTTT

abundance: .
j_gene: TRBJ1-2
v_gene: TRBV14
d_gene: .
CDR3aa: CASSQMAIGYTF
CDR3nt: TGTGCCAGCAGCCAAATGGCAATCGGCTACACCTTC

abundance: once
j_gene: TRBJ2-2
v_gene: TRBV7-7
d_gene: .
CDR3aa: CASSRNRVANTGELFF
CDR3nt: TGTGCCAGCAGCCGCAACAGGGTGGCGAACACCGGGGAGCTGTTTTTT

abundance: .
j_gene: TRBJ1-5
v_gene: TRBV6-5
d_gene: TRBD1
CDR3aa: CASSPGQGAYQPQHF
CDR3nt: TGTGCCAGCAGCCCGGGACAGGGGGCCTATCAGCCCCAGCATTTT

abundance: .
j_gene: TRBJ2-5
v_gene: TRBV10-3
d_gene: .
CDR3aa: CAIAGGRETQYF
CDR3nt: TGTGCCATCGCCGGGGGGCGGGAGACCCAGTACTTC

abundance: once
j_gene: TRBJ1-2
v_gene: TRBV4-1
d_gene: .
CDR3aa: CASSPLGVHYGYTF
CDR3nt: TGCGCCAGCAGCCCTCTAGGGGTTCACTATGGCTACACCTTC

abundance: .
j_gene: TRBJ2-3
v_gene: TRBV6-6
d_gene: .
CDR3aa: CASSMSSRTDTQYF
CDR3nt: TGTGCCAGCAGTATGTCATCCAGGACAGATACGCAGTATTTT

abundance: .
j_gene: TRBJ2-7
v_gene: TRBV27
d_gene: TRBD2
CDR3aa: CASSSRFSAGGPYEQYF
CDR3nt: TGTGCCAGCAGTTCCCGGTTCTCAGCGGGAGGCCCCTACGAGCAGTACTTC

abundance: .
j_gene: TRBJ1-1
v_gene: TRBV6-1
d_gene: .
CDR3aa: CASSGWSTEAFF
CDR3nt: TGTGCCAGCAGTGGATGGAGCACCGAAGCTTTCTTT

abundance: .
j_gene: TRBJ2-1
v_gene: TRBV11-3
d_gene: TRBD2
CDR3aa: CASSLRLAGAHEQFF
CDR3nt: TGTGCCAGCAGCTTACGTCTAGCGGGAGCCCATGAGCAGTTCTTC

abundance: .
j_gene: TRBJ2-7
v_gene: TRBV12-5
d_gene: .
CDR3aa: CASQTDEGSYEQYF
CDR3nt: TGTGCTAGTCAGACGGACGAGGGATCCTACGAGCAGTACTTC

abundance: few
j_gene: TRBJ1-1
v_gene: TRBV28
d_gene: TRBD1
CDR3aa: CASSLPGQLNTEAFF
CDR3nt: TGTGCCAGCAGTTTACCGGGACAGTTGAACACTGAAGCTTTCTTT

abundance: .
j_gene: TRBJ1-5
v_gene: TRBV5-5
d_gene: .
CDR3aa: CASSLGGSNQPQHF
CDR3nt: TGTGCCAGCAGCTTGGGCGGGAGCAATCAGCCCCAGCATTTT

abundance: .
j_gene: TRBJ2-5
v_gene: TRBV10-3
d_gene: TRBD1
CDR3aa: CAISIGTGEETQYF
CDR3nt: TGTGCCATCAGTATAGGGACAGGGGAAGAGACCCAGTACTTC

abundance: .
j_gene: TRBJ1-2
v_gene: TRBV4-1
d_gene: .
CDR3aa: CASSHPGTIISYGYTF
CDR3nt: TGCGCCAGCAGCCATCCCGGGACAATAATTTCCTATGGCTACACCTTC

abundance: .
j_gene: TRBJ1-1
v_gene: TRBV6-5
d_gene: .
CDR3aa: CASSTTRGSEAFF
CDR3nt: TGTGCCAGCAGCACAACGCGCGGCTCTGAAGCTTTCTTT

abundance: .
j_gene: TRBJ2-7
v_gene: TRBV5-1
d_gene: .
CDR3aa: CASSLGGAANEQYF
CDR3nt: TGCGCCAGCAGCTTAGGGGGGGCGGCGAACGAGCAGTACTTC

abundance: .
j_gene: TRBJ1-2
v_gene: TRBV5-6
d_gene: TRBD1
CDR3aa: CASSTTQGVRGYTF
CDR3nt: TGTGCCAGCAGTACCACGCAGGGGGTCCGTGGCTACACCTTC

abundance: .
j_gene: TRBJ2-1
v_gene: TRBV30
d_gene: .
CDR3aa: CAWSGSSFSYNEQFF
CDR3nt: TGTGCCTGGAGTGGATCTAGTTTTTCCTACAATGAGCAGTTCTTC

abundance: .
j_gene: TRBJ2-5
v_gene: TRBV9
d_gene: .
CDR3aa: CASSMRDTFQETQYF
CDR3nt: TGTGCCAGCAGCATGAGAGACACCTTCCAAGAGACCCAGTACTTC

abundance: few
j_gene: TRBJ2-7
v_gene: TRBV5-1
d_gene: .
CDR3aa: CASSLGDSHSYEQYF
CDR3nt: TGCGCCAGCAGCTTGGGAGACAGCCACTCCTACGAGCAGTACTTC

abundance: .
j_gene: TRBJ2-3
v_gene: TRBV6-1
d_gene: .
CDR3aa: CASSEMWAGGTDTQYF
CDR3nt: TGTGCCAGCAGTGAAATGTGGGCAGGGGGCACAGATACGCAGTATTTT

abundance: .
j_gene: TRBJ1-4
v_gene: TRBV14
d_gene: .
CDR3aa: CASSKTAFATNEKLFF
CDR3nt: TGTGCCAGCAGCAAGACAGCGTTTGCAACTAATGAAAAACTGTTTTTT